The 8 T cell receptor beta chains reported below all come from one sample, sequenced in a study of T cells in Graves' hyperthyroidism and ophthalmopathy. It was RNA transcripts that yielded the amplified TCR beta CDR3 regions. A first-round RT-PCR of the TCR CDR3 used the HTBI primer set. MiXCR, applied by TCRdb to the multiplex PCR reads, yields one record per CDR3 protein. The profile shows around 720,000 distinct CDR3 sequences, approximately 36% of them singletons. The sample consisted of blood. These receptors originate from a woman in her 40s with Graves' hyperthyroidism.

V usage is TRBV2 and J usage is TRBJ2-3, with 7 bases aligning to TRBD1. The CDR3 covers 15 residues. Germline-derived CDR1 and CDR2 are SNHLY and FYNNEI. V was clipped by 2 bases and J by 2 bases; unmatched bases: 4. The CDR3 reads CASSEYRGFTDTQYF. The CDR3 region has the DNA TGTGCCAGCAGTGAATACAGGGGATTCACAGATACGCAGTATTTT. Using reference TRBV2 and TRBJ2-3 for the parts outside the CDR3, the full variable domain is EPEVTQTPSHQVTQMGQEVILRCVPISNHLYFYWYRQILGQKVEFLVSFYNNEISEKSEIFDDQFSVERPDGSNFTLKIRSTKLEDSAMYFCASSEYRGFTDTQYFGPGTRLTVL.

This clonotype came up many times. This chain uses TRBV7-2 with TRBJ2-7; D ambiguous. V lost 5 bases to trimming and J lost 7 bases, with 9 bases between them. The CDR3 totals 11 residues. Germline values: CDR1 SGHTA, CDR2 FQGNSA. CDR3 sequence reads: CASSAHVEQYF. The DNA for the CDR3 is TGTGCCAGCAGCGCTCACGTGGAGCAGTACTTC.

For this clonotype: Without the conserved terminal phenylalanine or tryptophan, this CDR3 likely stems from a read error. The chain carries TRBV29-1 and TRBJ1-2; D unresolved. The CDR3 covers 11 residues. V was clipped by 6 bases and J by 8 bases, with 13 bases between them. The germline CDR1 and CDR2 sequences are SQVTM and ANQGSEA. CDR3 DNA: TGCAGCGTAGCCTTGGGGTCCGGCTACACCTCC. It specifies CSVALGSGYTS.

This clonotype was recorded at least ten times. The chain recombines TRBV7-2 with TRBJ1-4, with no clear D. V was trimmed by 7 bases and J by 4 bases, leaving 13 bases between them. There are 14 residues in the CDR3. Germline V gene lookup returns CDR1 SGHTA and CDR2 FQGNSA. CDR3 nucleotide sequence: TGTGCCAGCAAAACCTCGGGCGGTAATGAAAAACTGTTTTTT. It codes for CASKTSGGNEKLFF.

This clonotype was picked up a small number of times. V gene TRBV13 combines with J gene TRBJ2-5; a possible D gene is TRBD2 (7 bases). Germline V gene data show CDR1 as PRHDT and CDR2 as FYEKMQ (reference sequence). The CDR3 is made up of 15 amino acids. V was trimmed by 8 bases and J by 2 bases, leaving 18 bases between them. The CDR3 DNA reads as TGTGCCAGCGGAGATATCGGGGGGCCTCAAGAGACCCAGTACTTC. Translation gives CASGDIGGPQETQYF.

This clonotype occurred once. The rearrangement joins TRBV2 to TRBJ1-2, with a weak D call TRBD1 (5 bases). CDR1 SNHLY and CDR2 FYNNEI come from the germline V gene. V was cut by 6 bases and J by 0 bases, with 8 bases left in between. This CDR3 region has 13 residues. CDR3 DNA sequence: TGTGCCAGCAGCGAGGGGACTAACTATGGCTACACCTTC. This gives the protein CASSEGTNYGYTF.

In this sample, this clonotype turned up many times. The DNA of the CDR3 is TGTGCCAGCAGAGGGACAGTGGTAAACACCATATATTTT. This sequence encodes CASRGTVVNTIYF. V is TRBV6-5 and J is TRBJ1-3; 7 bases map to TRBD1. Trimming cost V 6 bases and J 6 bases; bases outside gene matches: 5. Per the germline V gene, CDR1 is MNHEY and CDR2 is SVGAGI. This CDR3 spans 13 amino acids.

This clonotype was counted ten times or more. The chain combines TRBV7-8 with TRBJ2-7; D uncertain. The CDR3 has 12 residues. Germline loops: CDR1 SGHVS, CDR2 FQNEAQ. V lost 4 bases to trimming and J lost 6 bases, with 10 bases between them. The CDR3 DNA reads as TGTGCCAGCAGCTCGACGGTTTTCGAGCAGTACTTC. It specifies CASSSTVFEQYF.